This TCR beta chain comes out of a study of T cells after yellow fever vaccination. TCRdb reanalysed the 5' RACE reads using MiXCR and keeps one entry per CDR3 protein. Of a few hundred thousand distinct CDR3 sequences detected, about 4% appear once; the ten largest clones hold approximately 24%. Trimming removed 5 bases from V and 5 bases from J, with 6 bases in between. The CDR3 extends over 11 amino acids. Germline-derived CDR1 and CDR2 are MGHRA and YSYEKL. Findings and caveats of the study: The booster response re-showed most primary clones: around 95% CD4, approximately 85% CD8.

This clonotype came up many times. Its target is not known. This material consisted of PBMCs, taken 5 days after the yellow fever booster vaccination. This clonotype was obtained from a man between 18 and 29 years old who received the YFV17D yellow fever vaccine. This chain uses TRBV4-1 with TRBJ2-5; D not certain. The CDR3 loop reads CASSASETQYF. As DNA, the CDR3 is TGCGCCAGCAGCGCGTCGGAGACCCAGTACTTC.